These T cell receptor beta chains were read from a single sample in a study of preoperative IRX-2 immunotherapy in early breast cancer. TCRdb's table, derived via immunoSEQ multiplex PCR, lists solely in-frame clones and lacks some. The sample yields approximately 24,000 clones, 75% to 90% seen once. Material: tumor tissue, obtained after IRX-2 immunotherapy. The receptors were sampled from a human donor with breast cancer. Both conserved end residues are part of each CDR3. A D gene is named only where the DNA matches it firmly. Rows may omit the clone size; those that give it use once, few, many or a size class.

J: TRBJ1-3; D: -; size: -; V: TRBV6-1; DNA: TGTGCCAGCAGTGAGAACAGGCGAAACACCATATATTTT; CDR3: CASSENRRNTIYF
J: TRBJ2-3; D: TRBD2; size: once; V: TRBV7-2; DNA: TGTGCCAGCAATCTAGCGGGGGGGCCGTGGGATACGCAGTATTTT; CDR3: CASNLAGGPWDTQYF
J: TRBJ2-1; D: -; size: few; V: TRBV25-1; DNA: TGTGCCAGCAGTGAAAACGGGGGGCATGTCAATGAGCAGTTCTTC; CDR3: CASSENGGHVNEQFF
J: TRBJ2-5; D: TRBD2; size: -; V: TRBV13; DNA: TGTGCCAGCAGCACACTAGCGGGGGCCATACAAGAGACCCAGTACTTC; CDR3: CASSTLAGAIQETQYF
J: TRBJ1-2; D: -; size: -; V: TRBV6-5; DNA: TGTGCCAGCAGTTACTTGTTCGGGGGAATCTATGGCTACACCTTC; CDR3: CASSYLFGGIYGYTF
J: TRBJ2-7; D: -; size: -; V: TRBV7-2; DNA: TGTGCCAGCAGCTTACGCCTGAGCTCCTACGAGCAGTACTTC; CDR3: CASSLRLSSYEQYF
J: TRBJ2-3; D: -; size: -; V: TRBV10-3; DNA: TGTGCCATCAGTGAGTCGTCAGGTGTCACAGATACGCAGTATTTT; CDR3: CAISESSGVTDTQYF
J: TRBJ1-5; D: -; size: -; V: TRBV6-1; DNA: TGTGCCAGCAGTGAAAGATGGAGGAGCAAGCCCCAGCATTTT; CDR3: CASSERWRSKPQHF
J: TRBJ2-3; D: TRBD2; size: -; V: TRBV10-3; DNA: TGTGCCATCAGACTAGCGGGAGCAGATACGCAGTATTTT; CDR3: CAIRLAGADTQYF
J: TRBJ2-7; D: -; size: -; V: TRBV13; DNA: TGTGCCAGCAGCCCCTTTGGGGGCCCGGAGTCGTACGAGCAGTACTTC; CDR3: CASSPFGGPESYEQYF
J: TRBJ1-5; D: -; size: -; V: TRBV11-2; DNA: TGTGCCAGCAGCTTAGGGGGGTACGGTCAGCCCCAGCATTTT; CDR3: CASSLGGYGQPQHF
J: TRBJ1-4; D: -; size: -; V: TRBV28; DNA: TGTGCCAGCAGTTTATCAGTGGGCGGGGGAAAACTGTTTTTT; CDR3: CASSLSVGGGKLFF
J: TRBJ1-1; D: TRBD1; size: -; V: TRBV7-2; DNA: TGTGCCAGCAGCCCCGGACAGGGAAACACTGAAGCTTTCTTT; CDR3: CASSPGQGNTEAFF
J: TRBJ1-3; D: TRBD1; size: -; V: TRBV2; DNA: TGTGCCAGCAGTGTGCAGGGGGGGTTCTCTGGAAACACCATATATTTT; CDR3: CASSVQGGFSGNTIYF
J: TRBJ1-3; D: -; size: -; V: TRBV2; DNA: TGTGCCAGCAGTGACAAGAGAACTGGAAACACCATATATTTT; CDR3: CASSDKRTGNTIYF
J: TRBJ1-5; D: -; size: -; V: TRBV6-5; DNA: TGTGCCAGCAGTTACTCAGGGGCGAAGCCCCAGCATTTT; CDR3: CASSYSGAKPQHF
J: TRBJ1-3; D: -; size: -; V: TRBV5-1; DNA: TGCGCCAGCAGGCGGGAGGGATCTGGAAACACCATATATTTT; CDR3: CASRREGSGNTIYF